Each of the 3 T cell receptor beta chains below was sequenced from the same sample in a study of T cell changes during pregnancy in multiple sclerosis. Produced via immunoSEQ multiplex PCR; TCRdb's table is partial and in-frame only. The sample shows 75,000 to 85,000 clones, approximately 93% of them seen only once. Here the sequenced sample was peripheral blood, taken in the second trimester of pregnancy. Receptors originate from a female donor with multiple sclerosis, enrolled in a pregnancy study.

The chain has TRBV7-3 and TRBJ1-1; no firm D call. CDR3 length: 14 residues. The germline gives CDR1 SGHTA, CDR2 FQGTGA. The V end lost 5 bases, the J end lost 0 bases, and 10 bases lay between the germline ends. CDR3 sequence (DNA): TGTGCCAGCAGCCCCCCCGGGTTGAACACTGAAGCTTTCTTT. As protein: CASSPPGLNTEAFF.

In DNA, the CDR3 is TGTGCCAGCAGCTTAGCCTGGAGGAGGAGCTCCTACAATGAGCAGTTCTTC. Translated: CASSLAWRRSSYNEQFF. The genes are TRBV11-2 and TRBJ2-1; D is perhaps TRBD2 (5 bases). The germline gives CDR1 SGHAT, CDR2 FQNNGV. V was cut by 1 base and J by 0 bases, with 13 bases left in between. This CDR3 comprises 17 residues.

The rearrangement links TRBV7-5 to TRBJ2-1; no DNA check was done on the table's D call, TRBD2. TRBV7-5 has pseudogene status. The CDR3 consists of 16 residues. CDR3 residues: CARSLAGEDSYNEQFF. In DNA, the CDR3 is TGTGCCAGAAGCTTAGCCGGGGAAGACTCCTACAATGAGCAGTTCTTC.